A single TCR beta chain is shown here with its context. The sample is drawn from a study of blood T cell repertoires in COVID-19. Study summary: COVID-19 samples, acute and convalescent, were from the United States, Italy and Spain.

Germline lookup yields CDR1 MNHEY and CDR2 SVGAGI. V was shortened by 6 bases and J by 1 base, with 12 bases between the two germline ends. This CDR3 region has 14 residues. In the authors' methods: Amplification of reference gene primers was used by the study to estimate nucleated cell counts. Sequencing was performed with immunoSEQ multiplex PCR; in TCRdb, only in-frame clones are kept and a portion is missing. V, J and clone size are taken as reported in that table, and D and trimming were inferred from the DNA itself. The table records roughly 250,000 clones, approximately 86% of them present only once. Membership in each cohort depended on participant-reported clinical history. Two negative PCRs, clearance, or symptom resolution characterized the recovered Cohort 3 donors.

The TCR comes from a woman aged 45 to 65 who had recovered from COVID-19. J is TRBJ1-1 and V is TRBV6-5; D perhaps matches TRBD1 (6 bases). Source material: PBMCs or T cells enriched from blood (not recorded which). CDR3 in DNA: TGTGCCAGCAGACTCCCGGGACAGAACACTGAAGCTTTCTTT. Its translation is CASRLPGQNTEAFF.